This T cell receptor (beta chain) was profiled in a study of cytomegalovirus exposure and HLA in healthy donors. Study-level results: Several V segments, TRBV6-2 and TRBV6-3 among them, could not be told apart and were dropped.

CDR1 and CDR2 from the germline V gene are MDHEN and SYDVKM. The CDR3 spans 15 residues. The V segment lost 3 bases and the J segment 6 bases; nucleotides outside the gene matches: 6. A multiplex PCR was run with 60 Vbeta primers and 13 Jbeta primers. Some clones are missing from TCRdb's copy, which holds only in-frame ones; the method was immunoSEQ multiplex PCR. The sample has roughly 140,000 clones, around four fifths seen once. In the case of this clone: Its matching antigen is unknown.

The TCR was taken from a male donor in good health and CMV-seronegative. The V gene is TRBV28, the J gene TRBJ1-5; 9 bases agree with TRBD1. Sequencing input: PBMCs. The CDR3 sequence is CASSLVGQGPQPQHF. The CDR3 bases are TGTGCCAGCAGTTTGGTGGGACAGGGACCTCAGCCCCAGCATTTT. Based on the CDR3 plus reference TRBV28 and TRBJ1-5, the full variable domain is DVKVTQSSRYLVKRTGEKVFLECVQDMDHENMFWYRQDPGLGLRLIYFSYDVKMKEKGDIPEGYSVSREKKERFSLILESASTNQTSMYLCASSLVGQGPQPQHFGDGTRLSIL.